The 8 T cell receptor beta chains below come from one sample, sequenced in a study of cytomegalovirus exposure and HLA in healthy donors. Amplification used 60 Vbeta primers and 13 Jbeta primers. The assay was immunoSEQ multiplex PCR, and TCRdb's table has in-frame clones only and misses some. Among around 170,000 clones listed, roughly 84% were seen once. The specimen sequenced was PBMCs. The receptors here all came from a woman between 50 and 59 years old in good health and CMV-seropositive.

Here the CDR3 DNA reads TGTGCCAGCAGTGGTGTCGGGACAGGGGGAGGCTACACCTTC. It translates to CASSGVGTGGGYTF. The rearrangement uses TRBV2 and TRBJ1-2; 11 bases fit TRBD1. Germline V CDR1 and CDR2: SNHLY, FYNNEI. This CDR3 comprises 14 residues. Trimming took 4 bases from V and 8 from J; bases not matched to a gene: 6.

The genes are TRBV28 and TRBJ2-5, with unresolved D. Trimming cost V 3 bases and J 5 bases, with 10 bases left between them. The CDR3 length is 13 residues. Germline V gene lookup returns CDR1 MDHEN and CDR2 SYDVKM. This chain's CDR3 is CASSLVGEETQYF. DNA for the CDR3: TGTGCCAGCAGTTTGGTGGGCGAGGAGACCCAGTACTTC. Full variable domain (remainder filled in from reference TRBV28 and TRBJ2-5): DVKVTQSSRYLVKRTGEKVFLECVQDMDHENMFWYRQDPGLGLRLIYFSYDVKMKEKGDIPEGYSVSREKKERFSLILESASTNQTSMYLCASSLVGEETQYFGPGTRLLVL.

A single count supports this clone. This chain joins TRBV7-2 and TRBJ1-4, with D possibly TRBD1 on 6 matching bases. Germline CDR1 reads SGHTA; CDR2 reads FQGNSA. V lost 1 base and J lost 2, with 11 bases in between. This CDR3 spans 16 amino acids. The CDR3 bases are TGTGCCAGCAGCTTAGGAGGGGGTTCGACTAATGAAAAACTGTTTTTT. Its translation is CASSLGGGSTNEKLFF.

The rearrangement joins TRBV25-1 to TRBJ2-2; 8 nucleotides match TRBD2. Germline V lookup: CDR1 MGHDK, CDR2 SYGVNS. This CDR3 region has 15 residues. Losses at the gene ends were 5 bases for V and 7 bases for J; bases not matched to a gene: 9. The CDR3, as DNA: TGTGCCAGCAGTAACTCAGCGGGGGTTGACGGGGAGCTGTTTTTT. Its protein is CASSNSAGVDGELFF.

The chain employs TRBV5-6 and TRBJ2-2, with 7 bases matching TRBD2. The CDR3 extends over 15 amino acids. Germline CDR1 and CDR2: SGHDT and YYEEEE. V was pared by 0 bases and J by 5 bases, with 4 bases of the junction left unmatched. The CDR3 sequence is CASSLGLARTGELFF. The CDR3, as DNA: TGTGCCAGCAGCTTGGGACTAGCCAGGACCGGGGAGCTGTTTTTT.

The CDR3 DNA is TGCAGCGTTGAGCGGGGGGGAAGCACCGGGGAGCTGTTTTTT. It translates to CSVERGGSTGELFF. The genes are TRBV29-1 and TRBJ2-2; 9 positions match TRBD2. CDR3 length equals 14 residues. Looked up from germline, CDR1 is SQVTM and CDR2 is ANQGSEA. V gave up 3 bases and J gave up 4 bases; unmatched junction bases: 3.

This clone occurred once. This sequence joins TRBV15 and TRBJ2-4; 8 nucleotides match TRBD2. The germline V gene encodes CDR1 LNHNV and CDR2 YYDKDF (reference sequence). This CDR3 comprises 16 residues. Trimming cost V 3 bases and J 1 base; bases outside gene matches: 5. This CDR3 is CATSSRGGYAKNIQYF. The CDR3 bases are TGTGCCACCAGCAGTCGCGGGGGGTACGCCAAAAACATTCAGTACTTC.

The V call is TRBV27, the J call TRBJ1-1; 8 bases map to TRBD1. The length of the CDR3 is 15 residues. Trimming at V came to 3 bases and at J to 1 base, leaving 4 bases not matched to a gene. CDR1 and CDR2 from the germline V gene are MNHEY and SMNVEV (reference sequence). CDR3 DNA: TGTGCCAGCAGTTTGGACAGGGTGGAGAACACTGAAGCTTTCTTT. Its protein product is CASSLDRVENTEAFF.